The present TCR beta chain was sequenced within a study of CXCR3-negative and CXCR3-positive naive CD8 T cells. Study outcomes and limitations: Naive CXCR3-negative cells resembled naive CXCR3-positive cells in TRBV-TRBJ usage; memory cells differed. For memory CD8+ cells diversity was much lower, but both naive subsets had comparably high diversity. Naive cells positive for CXCR3 carried more hydrophobic TRB CDR3s than CXCR3-negative ones.

Comment on this clonotype: What it binds is unknown.

Naive cells were sorted as CD45RO-, CCR7+, CD27+ and CD95-. cDNA libraries for TRB were generated by 5' RACE incorporating UMI labels. After re-calling the 5' RACE reads, TCRdb lists one entry per CDR3 protein, DNA absent. This sample's table reports approximately 100,000 distinct CDR3 sequences. Germline V CDR1 and CDR2: SEHNR, FQNEAQ (reference sequence). The CDR3 consists of 15 residues. The chain is built from TRBV7-9 and TRBJ2-2; TCRdb proposes TRBD1, but this gene call is untestable without DNA. Sequencing input: naive CXCR3+ CD8+ T cells from blood. Subset of the sample: CD45RO-CCR7+CD27+CD95- naive CD8+ T cells expressing CXCR3 (TNR3+). This clonotype originated in a human donor in good health. Some clones in this sample may be carry-over from other donors' samples. The CDR3 here is CASSLGLPGTGELFF.